What follows describes a single T cell receptor beta chain. What antigen it recognizes has not been identified. No much larger clone is present one base from it, and per-base qualities are unavailable. After removal of 4 bases from V and 1 base from J, the junction retains 7 bases not matched to a gene. CDR3 length: 16 amino acids, cysteine to phenylalanine. The read is trimmed to its CDR3 DNA, 48 bases read in frame from base 1. From the germline V gene, CDR1 is ENHRY and CDR2 is SYGVKD. The data originate from a study of blood T cell dynamics during melanoma immunotherapy (dated by TCRdb to 2018 to 2020). Regarding the study in general: Patients had metastatic melanoma and received first-line pembrolizumab or nivolumab plus ipilimumab as standard of care in the United Kingdom. To find early correlates of response, peripheral T cell receptor repertoires were profiled in metastatic melanoma patients before and after one cycle of checkpoint inhibitor therapy. Consecutive patients formed a training cohort, and a further independent group of patients from the same centre was pooled into an external validation set. Points the paper makes about the study in general: The relatively small sample size was recognized as a factor that could limit how well the results generalize. A bifurcated reorganization of the PBMC repertoire at W3, with increased clonality or increased diversity, was observed in patients who later achieved disease control, unlike in progressors. The study was unable to establish whether the T cell clones driving the repertoire changes were melanoma-specific or instead reflected general immune activation.

This specimen's time point label, interpreted: week 3, after first cycle of checkpoint inhibitor. Blood samples were taken at two points: before treatment (T0) and at week 3 (W3), which came after the first cycle of checkpoint blockade. Except for a couple of patients with rapid clinical progression, response was assessed 12 weeks after the first infusion by RECIST 1.1; disease control meant complete response, partial response or stable disease. Patients were not eligible if they had prior systemic cancer treatment, concomitant immunosuppressant therapy or synchronous other active malignancies. Both bulk PBMC and plasma cell-free DNA were sequenced for TCR beta so that circulating cells and T cell turnover could be tracked. PBMC were isolated from blood with Lymphoprep and SepMate tubes, followed by red cell lysis. QIAamp DNA Blood Mini kits were used to extract DNA from PBMC and from sorted T cell subsets.

For every bulk PBMC sample, a fixed 350 ng of DNA was loaded. The immunoSEQ TCRb Assay kit was used according to manufacturer instructions to amplify TCR beta CDR3 sequences from genomic DNA. The KAPA Library Quantification Kit for Illumina platforms was used to quantify the pooled libraries by qPCR. Pooled libraries were clustered at 0.6-1.1 pM and sequenced on an Illumina NextSeq 500. Per the authors' processing: Analysis of the TCR data relied on immunoSEQ ANALYZER and the R LymphoSeq package. A rearrangement efficiency score was calculated as productive divided by the sum of productive and non-productive CDR3 sequences. Clonality was measured with the Gini coefficient and diversity with the Renyi index at alpha=1, and both measures were compared pairwise between timepoints within each patient. In LymphoSeq, clonal relatedness was computed using an edit distance of 3, and repertoire similarity was computed using the Bhattacharyya coefficient. Linear discriminant analysis on week-3 changes in clonality and diversity was built with the R MASS and caret packages to classify response. This immuneACCESS table, as held by TCRdb, lists in-frame sequences with V and J called but not all clones. Of the missing ones, under half trace to an unresolved V gene in checked studies; the others have no known cause. The D gene and trimming were derived from the DNA, and the V and J assignments and clone size from that table. The sample data list about 19,000 clones, and 70% to 90% of these were observed just once. In total, the top ten clones hold about 8% of the sample.

The rearranged chain carries TRBV10-3 and TRBJ1-1; 9 central nucleotides agree with TRBD1. Sample: blood, taken from a patient treated with checkpoint blockade. The clonotype was recovered from a human donor with melanoma. The nucleotide sequence is given as TGTGCCATCAGTGCGGGACAGGGCTTGCCGAACACTGAAGCTTTCTTT. Its protein reads: CAISAGQGLPNTEAFF.